This is a list of T cell receptor beta chains from one sample in a study of neurological immune-mediated disorders. In TCRdb, the 5' RACE reads were re-called with MiXCR into one record per CDR3 protein. This sample has about 79,000 distinct CDR3 sequences; around 14% occur once, and the top ten carry roughly 7.3%. The sequencing sample was made of PBMCs. Source of these receptors: a woman aged 45-59 years in good health. Both conserved end residues are part of each CDR3. Fields, in order: CDR3 protein, CDR3 DNA, J gene, clone size, V gene, D gene. D genes are given only for firm matches. The size field reads once, few or many counts, or a class when the clone is expanded.

CDR3 protein: CASSLGAGDTGELFF; CDR3 DNA: TGCGCCAGCAGCTTGGGGGCCGGGGACACCGGGGAGCTGTTTTTT; J gene: TRBJ2-2; clone size: many; V gene: TRBV5-1; D gene: .
CDR3 protein: CASSLQAGGTYEQYF; CDR3 DNA: TGTGCCAGCAGCTTACAAGCGGGAGGTACCTACGAGCAGTACTTC; J gene: TRBJ2-7; clone size: many; V gene: TRBV7-2; D gene: TRBD2
CDR3 protein: CSLEEGRQLNQLQHF; CDR3 DNA: TGTAGCCTGGAGGAAGGACGGCAGCTAAATCAGCTCCAGCATTTT; J gene: TRBJ1-5; clone size: few; V gene: TRBV20-1; D gene: .
CDR3 protein: CSVGDTGGDEKLFF; CDR3 DNA: TGCAGCGTTGGAGACACCGGCGGGGATGAAAAACTGTTTTTT; J gene: TRBJ1-4; clone size: many; V gene: TRBV29-1; D gene: .
CDR3 protein: CASSYRGRETQYF; CDR3 DNA: TGTGCCAGCAGTTACAGGGGTCGAGAGACCCAGTACTTC; J gene: TRBJ2-5; clone size: many; V gene: TRBV6-5; D gene: .
CDR3 protein: CSARDQTGLAGSTDTQYF; CDR3 DNA: TGCAGTGCTAGAGATCAAACGGGACTAGCGGGTAGCACAGATACGCAGTATTTT; J gene: TRBJ2-3; clone size: many; V gene: TRBV20-1; D gene: TRBD2
CDR3 protein: CASSQQGGPQFF; CDR3 DNA: TGTGCCAGCAGCCAGCAAGGGGGACCCCAGTTCTTC; J gene: TRBJ2-1; clone size: many; V gene: TRBV3-1; D gene: .
CDR3 protein: CSAWGGLAVNEQFF; CDR3 DNA: TGCAGCGCATGGGGGGGACTAGCGGTAAATGAGCAGTTCTTC; J gene: TRBJ2-1; clone size: many; V gene: TRBV29-1; D gene: TRBD2
CDR3 protein: CASSLGGGAGEETQYF; CDR3 DNA: TGTGCCAGCAGTTTAGGCGGGGGGGCAGGAGAAGAGACCCAGTACTTC; J gene: TRBJ2-5; clone size: few; V gene: TRBV6-5; D gene: TRBD2
CDR3 protein: CASSSTSVSTDTQYF; CDR3 DNA: TGTGCCAGCAGCTCGACTAGCGTAAGCACAGATACGCAGTATTTT; J gene: TRBJ2-3; clone size: many; V gene: TRBV7-3; D gene: TRBD2